This TCR beta chain was observed in a study of cytomegalovirus exposure and HLA in healthy donors. The CDR3 extends over 15 amino acids. From germline, CDR1 is SGHNT and CDR2 YENEEA. J lost 7 bases, V lost 0 bases, and 6 bases had no gene match. Remarks on this clone: Its specificity is unknown.

Broader study findings: Overall, approximately 150 TCR beta chains were annotated as cytomegalovirus-associated. In vitro confirmation showed a few CMV-associated chains to be CMV antigen specific. Subsequent analysis showed first-cohort TCR clusters tending to co-occur in about 110 validation repertoires.

Measured with immunoSEQ multiplex PCR; TCRdb has only the in-frame clones, and not every one. The sample yields tens of thousands of clones, about 96% seen once. This receptor was obtained from a man younger than 35 in good health and CMV-seronegative. The chain carries TRBV11-3 and TRBJ1-1; 9 bases map to TRBD1. Input material: PBMCs. Here the CDR3 DNA reads TGTGCCAGCAGCTTAGAGGGGACAGGGAGGGGTGAAGCTTTCTTT. It yields the protein CASSLEGTGRGEAFF.